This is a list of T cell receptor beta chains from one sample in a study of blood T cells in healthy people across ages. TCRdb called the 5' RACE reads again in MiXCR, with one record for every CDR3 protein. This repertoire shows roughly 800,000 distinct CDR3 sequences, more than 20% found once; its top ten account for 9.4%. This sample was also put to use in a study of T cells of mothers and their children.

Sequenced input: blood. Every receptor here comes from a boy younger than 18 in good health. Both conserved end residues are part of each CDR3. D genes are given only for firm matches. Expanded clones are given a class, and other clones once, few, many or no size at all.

TGTGCCAGCTCACCAGAGCAAGAGACCCAGTACTTC CASSPEQETQYF 12 TRBJ2-5 TRBV18 NA NA
TGCGCCAGCAGCGCCCCTCGCGGGATACCGAACACCGGGGAGCTGTTTTTT CASSAPRGIPNTGELFF 17 TRBJ2-2 TRBV5-1 NA NA
TGCAGAGGACTAGCGGGGGGGCGTGAGCAGTTCTTC CRGLAGGREQFF 12 TRBJ2-1 TRBV6-5 NA TRBD2
TGTGCCAGCAGTTTAGGGAACTGGGGCGGCGACTATGGCTACACCTTC CASSLGNWGGDYGYTF 16 TRBJ1-2 TRBV12-3/TRBV12-4 NA NA
TGTGCCTGCAGCTTAGCGGTGAACACTGAAGCTTTCTTT CACSLAVNTEAFF 13 TRBJ1-1 TRBV7-6 NA NA
TGTGCCAGCACCGCGGGTTTGGGCCTCTATGGCTACACCTTC CASTAGLGLYGYTF 14 TRBJ1-2 TRBV28 few NA
TGTGCCAGCAGCCTCACACAACCCGGACTAGCGGCAAGTTCAGAGACCCAGTACTTC CASSLTQPGLAASSETQYF 19 TRBJ2-5 TRBV21-1 NA NA
TGTGCCAGCAGCTACCGCCGCGGGGGCAGCAATGAGCAGTTCTTC CASSYRRGGSNEQFF 15 TRBJ2-1 TRBV6-2/TRBV6-3 few NA
TGCGCCAGCAGCCAAGTAAGGCTAGCGGGGGGGAGGGAGACCCAGTACTTC CASSQVRLAGGRETQYF 17 TRBJ2-5 TRBV4-3 NA TRBD2
TGTGCCAGCAGCAGGGGGGACAGAGACTATGGCTACACCTTC CASSRGDRDYGYTF 14 TRBJ1-2 TRBV9 few TRBD1
TGTGCCAGCAGCCCACTCGGACAGATTTTTCCTACTATGAACACTGAAGCTTTCTTT CASSPLGQIFPTMNTEAFF 19 TRBJ1-1 TRBV7-6 few NA
TGCGCCAGCAGCTTGGCAGGGGCCAAAGAGTCCCATGAGCAGTTCTTC CASSLAGAKESHEQFF 16 TRBJ2-1 TRBV5-1 NA NA
TGTGCCAGCGCCAACCCAGGGGCACTTAATGAGCAGTTCTTC CASANPGALNEQFF 14 TRBJ2-1 TRBV6-2/TRBV6-3 NA NA
TGTGCCAGCAGCTTAGGGTGGGGGTCCCCTTTCAATGAGCAGTTCTTC CASSLGWGSPFNEQFF 16 TRBJ2-1 TRBV13 NA NA
TGTGCCAGCTCTGTCGGGACCAGCGAGCAGTACTTC CASSVGTSEQYF 12 TRBJ2-7 TRBV7-9 NA NA
TGTGCCAGCAGTGAACAATCCGGGCCGGCGACCCAGTACTTC CASSEQSGPATQYF 14 TRBJ2-5 TRBV6-1 few NA
TGTGCCAGCAGCCAATTAAGAGACAATGAGCAGTTCTTC CASSQLRDNEQFF 13 TRBJ2-1 TRBV4-2 NA NA
TGTGCCAGCAGCTTAGCCCGTGTTCAAGAGACCCAGTACTTC CASSLARVQETQYF 14 TRBJ2-5 TRBV7-2 many NA
TGTGCCAGCAGTTTTAGGCCCCAAAGATGGCAAGAGACCCAGTACTTC CASSFRPQRWQETQYF 16 TRBJ2-5 TRBV12-3/TRBV12-4 NA NA
TGTGCCAGCTCTCTACTCAGGGGGGGTATAGATTCACCCCTCCACTTT CASSLLRGGIDSPLHF 16 TRBJ1-6 TRBV18 few TRBD1
TGCAGTGCATACGGTCGAAACTACGAGCAGTACTTC CSAYGRNYEQYF 12 TRBJ2-7 TRBV20-1 NA NA
TGTGCCAGCAGCCAAGAGGGAGCGGGGGGCCTCGCCAATGAGCAGTTCTTC CASSQEGAGGLANEQFF 17 TRBJ2-1 TRBV3-1 NA TRBD2
TGTGCCAGCAGTTTAGAGGGAGGTGGTTCAGAGACCCAGTACTTC CASSLEGGGSETQYF 15 TRBJ2-5 TRBV12-3/TRBV12-4 NA NA
TGTGCCAGCAGTCCCGGGAAGGGGCTATGGCAGCCCCAGCATTTT CASSPGKGLWQPQHF 15 TRBJ1-5 TRBV28 few NA
TGCAGCGTTGAAGCTATCACTAGCGGGATCTACAATGAGCAGTTCTTC CSVEAITSGIYNEQFF 16 TRBJ2-1 TRBV29-1 NA TRBD2
TGTGCCAACCCGAAGGACCCCTACGAGCAGTACTTC CANPKDPYEQYF 12 TRBJ2-7 TRBV28 NA NA
TGTGCCAGCAGCCCAAGAGGAGGGATACTACAGGAGACCCAGTACTTC CASSPRGGILQETQYF 16 TRBJ2-5 TRBV7-9 few NA
TGCGCCAGCGGTACAGGGGGAACTGAGCAGTTCTTC CASGTGGTEQFF 12 TRBJ2-1 TRBV10-2 few TRBD1
TGCGCCAGCAGCCAAGATCAGTTTAGGAGTTATGACGAGCAGTACTTC CASSQDQFRSYDEQYF 16 TRBJ2-7 TRBV4-1 few NA
TGTGCCAGCAGCACGCCTACGACGGCTTACAATGAGCAGTTCTTC CASSTPTTAYNEQFF 15 TRBJ2-1 TRBV3-1 many NA
TGTGCCAAAGCTAGACCACTCACCTACAATGAGCAGTTCTTC CAKARPLTYNEQFF 14 TRBJ2-1 TRBV28 few NA
TGTGCCAGCAGCTTGACTAGCGGGAGTGTTATCCACGAGCAGTACTTC CASSLTSGSVIHEQYF 16 TRBJ2-7 TRBV5-6 NA TRBD2
TGTGCCAGCAGCTTCGGCCCCAACACTGAAGCTTTCTTT CASSFGPNTEAFF 13 TRBJ1-1 TRBV7-9 many NA
TGTGCCAGCAGTGACGCGGGGGCCTACGAGCAGTACTTC CASSDAGAYEQYF 13 TRBJ2-7 TRBV2 few TRBD2
TGCAGCGTCGGACAGCAGGGACCTCTCTCCTACGAGCAGTACTTC CSVGQQGPLSYEQYF 15 TRBJ2-7 TRBV29-1 NA NA
TGCGCCAGCAGCCAAGGCGCAACTAATGAAAAACTGCTTTTT CASSQGATNEKLLF 14 TRBJ1-4 TRBV4-1 NA NA
TGTGCCAGCAGCGACGAGGGACAGGGGAGACACGAGCAGTACTTC CASSDEGQGRHEQYF 15 TRBJ2-7 TRBV9 few TRBD1
TGTGCCAGCAGTTTAGAGACAGGGGTTTCACCCCTCCACTTT CASSLETGVSPLHF 14 TRBJ1-6 TRBV12-3/TRBV12-4 many TRBD1
TGTGCCGGCTGCCTGGGGGAAGCTGGAAACACCATATATTTT CAGCLGEAGNTIYF 14 TRBJ1-3 TRBV12-3/TRBV12-4 few NA
TGTGCCAGCAGTACCGGGACAGGCGGGGGCTATGGCTACACCTTC CASSTGTGGGYGYTF 15 TRBJ1-2 TRBV2 NA TRBD1
TGTGCCAGCAGCCTAGGGGGGACTAGGGCTGGCGAGCAGTACTTC CASSLGGTRAGEQYF 15 TRBJ2-7 TRBV7-9 NA TRBD2